The 21 T cell receptor beta chains below all came from one sample that was sequenced in a study of CD8 T cells in Susac syndrome. The RNA, about 0.45 to 1 ug, was put through reverse transcription using random hexamers. MiXCR, applied by TCRdb to the immunoSEQ multiplex PCR reads, yields one record per CDR3 protein. Of 130,000 or so distinct CDR3 sequences in the sample, roughly 96% were seen once. Sequencing was carried out using CD4+ T cells from PBMCs. The receptor set was obtained from a human donor with multiple sclerosis.

This chain joins TRBV30 and TRBJ1-6; maybe TRBD1 (5 bases). CDR3 length equals 13 residues. CDR1 GTSNPN and CDR2 SVGIG come from the germline V gene (reference sequence). V was trimmed by 1 base and J by 9 bases, leaving 10 bases between them. The CDR3 DNA sequence: TGTGCCTGGAGTGCAGGGCTCGGTTCACCCCTCCACTTT. Translated, it gives CAWSAGLGSPLHF. The full variable domain, in which reference TRBV30 and TRBJ1-6 provide the parts outside the CDR3, is SQTIHQWPATLVQPVGSPLSLECTVEGTSNPNLYWYRQAAGRGLQLLFYSVGIGQISSEVPQNLSASRPQDRQFILSSKKLLLSDSGFYLCAWSAGLGSPLHFGNGTRLTVT.

A single count supports this clonotype. The V and J genes are TRBV12-3 or TRBV12-4 and TRBJ2-7; possible D gene TRBD2, 5 bases. With 5 bases removed from V and 1 base from J, the gap between germline ends came to 18 bases. CDR3 length: 16 amino acids. CDR3 bases: TGTGCCAGCAGTCCCCGAGGGCACCAAATATCCTACGAGCAGTACTTC. Amino acids: CASSPRGHQISYEQYF.

The gene calls are TRBV30 and TRBJ1-6, with TRBD1 identical over 7 bases. This CDR3 is built from 15 residues. Germline trimming cut 4 bases from V and 1 base from J; bases unmatched to any gene: 4. Germline V CDR1 and CDR2: GTSNPN, SVGIG (reference sequence). In nucleotides, the CDR3 is TGTGCCTGGAATTCGGGACAGTCCTATAATTCACCCCTCCACTTT. It specifies CAWNSGQSYNSPLHF. The complete variable domain, with remaining parts taken from reference TRBV30 and TRBJ1-6, reads SQTIHQWPATLVQPVGSPLSLECTVEGTSNPNLYWYRQAAGRGLQLLFYSVGIGQISSEVPQNLSASRPQDRQFILSSKKLLLSDSGFYLCAWNSGQSYNSPLHFGNGTRLTVT.

The chain combines TRBV7-6 with TRBJ2-7; a possible D gene is TRBD2 (6 bases). Germline values: CDR1 SGHVS, CDR2 FNYEAQ. This CDR3 spans 15 amino acids. V was trimmed by 5 bases and J by 0 bases, leaving 14 bases between them. CDR3 coding DNA: TGTGCCAGCAGCCCGATCCCTAGCGCCTCCTACGAGCAGTACTTC. Translating gives CASSPIPSASYEQYF.

The count of this clonotype is one. The chain has TRBV15 and TRBJ1-5; TRBD1 agrees at 7 bases. V gave up 3 bases and J gave up 7 bases; unmatched junction bases: 9. The CDR3 length is 15 residues. The germline CDR1 and CDR2 sequences are LNHNV and YYDKDF (reference sequence). CDR3 sequence (DNA): TGTGCCACCAGCAGGGGGACAGATCAGAACCAGCCCCAGCATTTT. As protein: CATSRGTDQNQPQHF.

Worth noting for this clonotype: An end of the junction differs from the germline gene, which may be a read error. J is TRBJ1-3 and V is TRBV20-1; 9 bases are a match to TRBD1. The CDR3 loop spans 12 amino acids. CDR1 and CDR2 from the germline V gene are DFQATT and SNEGSKA (reference sequence). The CDR3, as DNA: TGCAGTGCTAGGGGGACAGGGCCCTTTTGGAATTTT. It specifies CSARGTGPFWNF.

This chain connects TRBV6-1 to TRBJ2-5, with D possibly TRBD1 on 5 matching bases. This CDR3 region has 17 residues. Germline loops: CDR1 MNHNS, CDR2 SASEGT. Trimming took 3 bases from V and 1 from J, leaving 18 bases between them. The CDR3 loop is CASSEIGYRTLQETQYF. Written as DNA, the CDR3 is TGTGCCAGCAGTGAGATCGGTTACAGGACCCTCCAAGAGACCCAGTACTTC.

The gene calls are TRBV6-1 and TRBJ2-7; TRBD1 matches 9 bases. Germline CDR1 MNHNS, CDR2 SASEGT. The CDR3 runs to 15 residues. The junction had 11 bases not matched to a gene; V was cut back by 5 bases and J by 6 bases. The CDR3 bases are TGTGCCAGCAGTCTGGGGGACAGGGCCCTGGGCGAGCAGTACTTC. Protein: CASSLGDRALGEQYF.

V is TRBV20-1 and J is TRBJ1-1; weak D call: TRBD1 (5 bases). Trimming removed 8 bases at V and 10 bases at J, with 29 bases between. CDR1 is DFQATT, CDR2 SNEGSKA, per germline (reference sequence). This CDR3 has 15 residues. In DNA form, the CDR3 reads TGCAGTCTCCGGGGGGACGGAATAACCCTCGCGGGAGCTTTCTTT. Translated: CSLRGDGITLAGAFF.

This chain joins TRBV19 and TRBJ2-7; TRBD1 matches at 7 bases. The CDR3 has 14 residues. V was pared by 4 bases and J by 3 bases, with 6 bases of the junction left unmatched. CDR1 is LNHDA and CDR2 is SQIVND in the germline V gene (reference sequence). The CDR3 DNA sequence: TGTGCCAGTAGTAGATTACAGGGGAACTACGAGCAGTACTTC. This sequence encodes CASSRLQGNYEQYF.

The chain combines TRBV20-1 with TRBJ1-2; D is unresolved. CDR1 and CDR2 from the germline V gene are DFQATT and SNEGSKA (reference sequence). The CDR3 loop spans 12 amino acids. V was pared by 0 bases and J by 4 bases, with 6 bases between. The CDR3 protein is CSAREDSYGYTF. The CDR3 DNA reads as TGCAGTGCTAGAGAGGACTCCTATGGCTACACCTTC.

The V and J genes are TRBV20-1 and TRBJ2-1; 8 bases map to TRBD2. V trimming: 2 bases; J trimming: 3 bases; junction bases outside the gene matches: 6. CDR3 length equals 15 residues. CDR1 DFQATT and CDR2 SNEGSKA come from the germline V gene (reference sequence). The CDR3 loop reads CSARPPGGRYNEQFF. DNA for the CDR3: TGCAGTGCTAGACCTCCGGGGGGGCGCTACAATGAGCAGTTCTTC.

This rearrangement joins TRBV14 to TRBJ2-1; 12 positions agree with TRBD2. V gave up 4 bases and J gave up 8 bases; unmatched junction bases: 9. The CDR3 is made up of 16 amino acids. Germline loops: CDR1 SGHDN, CDR2 FVKESK. The CDR3 DNA reads as TGTGCCAGCAGCCCCCGACTAGCGGGAGTTGGAGATGAGCAGTTCTTC. Translated: CASSPRLAGVGDEQFF.

The rearrangement uses TRBV29-1 and TRBJ1-5; D remains unclear. This CDR3 has 10 amino acids. Germline V CDR1 and CDR2: SQVTM, ANQGSEA. Trimming stripped 4 bases from V and 7 bases from J, with 5 bases between. The CDR3 protein is CSVGLQPQHF. Written as DNA, the CDR3 is TGCAGCGTTGGTCTACAGCCCCAGCATTTT.

The V gene is TRBV19, the J gene TRBJ2-3, with D possibly being TRBD2 (6 bases). Germline V gene lookup returns CDR1 LNHDA and CDR2 SQIVND (reference sequence). This CDR3 is 13 amino acids long. V lost 11 bases, J lost 4 bases, and 16 bases lay in between. The CDR3 nucleotides read TGTGCCTCGCGGGAAAGGGGTTCAGATACGCAGTATTTT. Protein product: CASRERGSDTQYF.

This chain connects TRBV7-3 to TRBJ2-5; 8 bases align to TRBD2. Germline V gene lookup returns CDR1 SGHTA and CDR2 FQGTGA. With V trimmed by 2 bases and J by 4 bases, 9 bases remained unmatched. This CDR3 is 16 amino acids long. CDR3 amino acids: CASSLGESGRGETQYF. Written as DNA, the CDR3 is TGTGCCAGCAGCTTAGGGGAGAGCGGGAGAGGAGAGACCCAGTACTTC.

The chain carries TRBV4-2 and TRBJ2-4, with 12 positions matching TRBD2. The CDR3 is made up of 19 amino acids. CDR1 and CDR2 (germline): LGHNA, YNFKEQ. The trim removed 4 bases at V and 5 bases at J, leaving 15 bases unmatched. The CDR3 DNA is TGTGCCAGCAGCCTCACATCCCGGCTAGCGGGAGGGGACGAAAACATTCAGTACTTC. Translation: CASSLTSRLAGGDENIQYF.

The chain joins TRBV7-9 to TRBJ2-2; D is uncertain. Trimming took 11 bases from V and 0 from J, leaving 13 bases between them. The CDR3 is made up of 14 amino acids. The germline CDR1 and CDR2 sequences are SEHNR and FQNEAQ (reference sequence). CDR3 coding DNA: TGTGCCCCCAACCCCAGGACGAACACCGGGGAGCTGTTTTTT. Translating gives CAPNPRTNTGELFF.

The V and J genes are TRBV7-8 and TRBJ1-4; 9 bases fit TRBD1. Germline assignment: CDR1 SGHVS and CDR2 FQNEAQ. V shed 1 base, J shed 10 bases, and the junction held 7 bases outside the gene matches. This CDR3 has 15 residues. CDR3 sequence reads: CASSLDRDRVVKLFF. The CDR3 region has the DNA TGTGCCAGCAGCTTAGACCGGGACAGGGTGGTAAAACTGTTTTTT.

CDR3 amino acids: CACVILGRTEAFF. The CDR3, as DNA: TGTGCCTGTGTCATTCTGGGGAGAACTGAAGCTTTCTTT. The V and J genes are TRBV30 and TRBJ1-1; D is uncertain. The V gene lost 6 bases and the J gene lost 5 bases, with 16 bases spanning the gap. The V gene's germline CDR1 is GTSNPN and CDR2 SVGIG (reference sequence). The CDR3 spans 13 residues.

The gene calls are TRBV3-1 and TRBJ1-6, with D possibly being TRBD1 (6 bases). CDR1 and CDR2 (germline): LGHDT, YNNKEL (reference sequence). The CDR3 contains 17 residues. Trimming shortened V by 0 bases and J by 0 bases, and 9 bases separated the two germline ends. Written as DNA, the CDR3 is TGTGCCAGCAGCCAAGAAGGGGGGCACTCCTATAATTCACCCCTCCACTTT. The encoded protein is CASSQEGGHSYNSPLHF.